This T cell receptor beta chain came from a study of cytomegalovirus exposure and HLA in healthy donors. Across the study: Approximately 85 million unique TCRs from HLA-typed donors were held in an early release of data.

PCR used 60 Vbeta primers and 13 Jbeta primers. Measured with immunoSEQ multiplex PCR; TCRdb has only the in-frame clones, and not every one. There are about 110,000 clones in the sample, with around 7% held by the top ten. Concerning this clone itself: Its antigen remains unidentified.

The CDR3 spans 14 residues. Germline lookup yields CDR1 MDHEN and CDR2 SYDVKM. V lost 7 bases and J 2 bases, leaving 13 bases between the germline ends. Study results and limitations: TCR beta sequences reportedly predicted the HLA-A and HLA-B alleles of most subjects accurately. A likely sequencing artifact accounted for one observed cluster of highly shared sequence variants. Earlier analysis yielded a pattern in which most TCR beta V segments were productive about 90% or about 30% of the time.

Sequences were obtained from PBMCs. The chain couples TRBV28 to TRBJ2-3; no definite D call. The sequence derives from a middle-aged man in good health and CMV-seropositive. As DNA, the CDR3 is TGTGCCAGCAATACCCCTGAGGTCACAGATACGCAGTATTTT. Translating it yields CASNTPEVTDTQYF. The whole variable domain, filled in from reference TRBV28 and TRBJ2-3, reads DVKVTQSSRYLVKRTGEKVFLECVQDMDHENMFWYRQDPGLGLRLIYFSYDVKMKEKGDIPEGYSVSREKKERFSLILESASTNQTSMYLCASNTPEVTDTQYFGPGTRLTVL.